Below are 13 T cell receptor beta chains sequenced from a single sample in a study of human T cells and chemical hapten exposure. MiXCR, applied by TCRdb to the RACE reads, yields one record per CDR3 protein. The sample carries over 300,000 distinct CDR3 sequences, 5.1% recorded once. Time point indicated: pre-sensitization, week 0. Indicated treatment: therapeutic diphenylcyclopropenone sensitization with weekly scalp DPC. The sample here was whole blood, taken in connection with sensitization to the hapten diphenylcyclopropenone (DPC). These receptor sequences come from a woman aged 45-60 years with alopecia areata. Some clones in this sample may be carry-over from other donors' samples.

The chain is built from TRBV12-3 or TRBV12-4 and TRBJ2-7, with 11 bases fitting TRBD2. The CDR3 length is 14 residues. After removal of 6 bases from V and 2 bases from J, the junction contained 3 bases not matched to a gene. CDR3 in amino acids: CASSVLAGAYEQYF. The CDR3 nucleotides read TGTGCCAGCAGCGTACTAGCGGGGGCCTACGAGCAGTACTTC.

This clonotype turned up a few times. The chain carries TRBV11-2 and TRBJ2-1, with 7 positions matching TRBD1. CDR1 and CDR2 (germline): SGHAT, FQNNGV. V dropped 4 bases and J dropped 4; count of bases not matched to a gene: 13. This CDR3 comprises 17 residues. CDR3 sequence reads: CASSSHSGTEFYNEQFF. CDR3 bases: TGTGCCAGCAGCTCCCACTCCGGGACAGAGTTTTACAATGAGCAGTTCTTC.

This clonotype appeared a few times. The CDR3 nucleotides read TGTGCCAGCAGCCAACCGGGACAGGGGATTCCCCTCCACTTT. This translates into CASSQPGQGIPLHF. The chain carries TRBV7-2 and TRBJ1-6, with 10 bases aligning to TRBD1. V was clipped by 5 bases and J by 13 bases; unmatched bases: 8. The germline gives CDR1 SGHTA, CDR2 FQGNSA. This CDR3 has 14 residues.

This clonotype was seen a handful of times. The rearrangement joins TRBV5-1 to TRBJ1-2; D is perhaps TRBD1 (5 bases). This CDR3 comprises 16 residues. V was pared by 4 bases and J by 0 bases, with 16 bases between. In germline, CDR1 is SGHRS, CDR2 YFSETQ. CDR3 residues: CASSPDGDSANYGYTF. Written as DNA, the CDR3 is TGCGCCAGCAGCCCGGACGGGGACTCCGCTAACTATGGCTACACCTTC.

This clonotype has only a few counts. This sequence joins TRBV5-1 and TRBJ1-3; tentative D call: TRBD1 (6 bases). The length of the CDR3 is 14 residues. Trimming left V 4 bases short and J 0 bases short, with 8 bases between. Germline V CDR1 and CDR2: SGHRS, YFSETQ. This CDR3 reads CASSRGSSGNTIYF. CDR3 in DNA: TGCGCCAGCAGCAGGGGGTCCTCTGGAAACACCATATATTTT.

This chain joins TRBV12-3 or TRBV12-4 and TRBJ2-7; D uncertain. The CDR3 has 13 residues. V was pared by 2 bases and J by 5 bases, with 10 bases between. CDR3 region: CASSLKGGHEQYF. CDR3 DNA: TGTGCCAGCAGTTTAAAGGGTGGGCACGAGCAGTACTTC.

This rearrangement joins TRBV20-1 to TRBJ1-5, with D possibly matching TRBD1 (5 bases). V was pared by 8 bases and J by 5 bases, with 13 bases between. This CDR3 comprises 12 residues. Germline CDR1 DFQATT, CDR2 SNEGSKA (reference sequence). Here the CDR3 reads CSTGEGDQPQHF. The DNA of the CDR3 is TGCAGTACGGGGGAAGGGGATCAGCCCCAGCATTTT.

This clonotype showed up many times. This sequence joins TRBV12-3 or TRBV12-4 and TRBJ2-3; D could derive from TRBD1 or TRBD2 (7 bases each). The length of the CDR3 is 15 residues. V was shortened by 6 bases and J by 7 bases, with 20 bases between the two germline ends. The CDR3 spells CASSQGGGPMNTQYF. The CDR3 DNA is TGTGCCAGCAGCCAGGGGGGGGGACCGATGAATACGCAGTATTTT.

This clonotype was seen ten or more times. The chain uses TRBV4-2 and TRBJ2-2; the D gene is possibly TRBD2 (5 bases). The CDR3 loop spans 16 amino acids. Germline V gives CDR1 LGHNA, CDR2 YNFKEQ. Trimming removed 1 base at V and 2 bases at J, with 11 bases between. The CDR3 sequence: CASSQGGWTNTGELFF. CDR3 nucleotides: TGTGCCAGCAGCCAAGGGGGTTGGACTAACACCGGGGAGCTGTTTTTT.

This clonotype was picked up many times. The gene calls are TRBV29-1 and TRBJ2-3; D remains unclear. Per the germline V gene, CDR1 is SQVTM and CDR2 is ANQGSEA. The CDR3 sequence is 13 residues long. Trimming stripped 6 bases from V and 6 bases from J, with 16 bases between. CDR3 coding DNA: TGCAGCGTGATGTCCGGGCTACGGGATACGCAGTATTTT. It codes for CSVMSGLRDTQYF.

The chain employs TRBV7-2 and TRBJ1-4, with D perhaps matching TRBD1 (5 bases). Germline CDR1 is SGHTA and CDR2 is FQGNSA. There are 13 residues in the CDR3. With 1 base removed from V and 7 bases from J, the gap between germline ends came to 7 bases. For the CDR3, the DNA is TGTGCCAGCAGCTTAGGGACAAGTGAAAAACTGTTTTTT. As protein: CASSLGTSEKLFF.

This chain links TRBV6-5 with TRBJ2-3, with D possibly TRBD2 on 5 matching bases. Germline V gene lookup returns CDR1 MNHEY and CDR2 SVGAGI. The CDR3 is 15 amino acids. The V gene lost 5 bases and the J gene lost 3 bases, with 15 bases spanning the gap. DNA of the CDR3: TGTGCCAGCAGTCGCTTTCCGGGAAGAACAGATACGCAGTATTTT. Translated: CASSRFPGRTDTQYF.

This chain joins TRBV29-1 and TRBJ2-5, with D perhaps TRBD1 (6 bases). The CDR3 has 12 residues. The germline V and J ends were trimmed by 4 bases and 5 bases, with 11 bases remaining between them. The germline CDR1 and CDR2 sequences are SQVTM and ANQGSEA. CDR3 region: CSVVRGPETQYF. The CDR3 nucleotides are TGCAGCGTTGTCAGGGGCCCGGAGACCCAGTACTTC.